This record covers a single T cell receptor (beta chain). Other DNA sequences in this sample translate to the same CDR3. This sample is part of a study of PD-1 blockade in mismatch repair-deficient tumors. TCRdb's copy holds only in-frame clones and misses some; the assay was immunoSEQ multiplex PCR. Among tens of thousands of clones listed, more than 80% were seen once. The CDR3 runs to 14 residues. Germline CDR1 and CDR2: MNHEY and SVGAGI. The junction had 0 bases not matched to a gene; V was cut back by 4 bases and J by 3 bases. The sequencing here drew on peripheral blood, taken 44 weeks after starting pembrolizumab. This sequence was found in an adult with mismatch repair-deficient cancer. The V and J genes are TRBV6-5 and TRBJ2-7; 13 bases are a match to TRBD2. CDR3 sequence (DNA): TGTGCCAGCAGTTGGACTAGCGGGAGCTACGAGCAGTACTTC. Its protein product is CASSWTSGSYEQYF.